The 14 T cell receptor beta chains presented below share a single source sample, sequenced in a study of blood T cell repertoires in COVID-19. Only in-frame clones appear in the TCRdb table, and some are missing; sequencing was by immunoSEQ multiplex PCR. The data contain some 75,000 clones, around three quarters of them singletons. The sample taken for sequencing was peripheral blood. Source of these receptors: a woman aged 80 or over with active or convalescent COVID-19.

This clone was seen a single time. The gene calls are TRBV10-3 and TRBJ2-5; 8 nucleotides align to TRBD2. CDR3 length: 14 residues. Per the germline V gene, CDR1 is ENHRY and CDR2 is SYGVKD. V lost 5 bases, J lost 4 bases, and 6 bases stayed unmatched. The CDR3 nucleotides read TGTGCCATCAGTCCGGGACTAGGGGGAGAGACCCAGTACTTC. The encoded protein is CAISPGLGGETQYF.

The V and J genes are TRBV11-3 and TRBJ1-1, with D maybe TRBD1 (5 bases). V lost 3 bases, J lost 8 bases, and 13 bases lay in between. Germline V lookup: CDR1 SGHNT, CDR2 YENEEA. This CDR3 is built from 13 residues. The CDR3 reads CASSFRVGTEAFF. The CDR3 DNA follows: TGTGCCAGCAGCTTCAGGGTGGGCACAGAAGCTTTCTTT. Full variable domain (remainder filled in from reference TRBV11-3 and TRBJ1-1): EAGVVQSPRYKIIEKKQPVAFWCNPISGHNTLYWYLQNLGQGPELLIRYENEEAVDDSQLPKDRFSAERLKGVDSTLKIQPAELGDSAVYLCASSFRVGTEAFFGQGTRLTVV.

This clone was recorded once. This chain links TRBV7-9 with TRBJ2-5; D is possibly TRBD2 (6 bases). Per germline, CDR1 SEHNR and CDR2 FQNEAQ (reference sequence). The CDR3 loop spans 14 amino acids. V gave up 5 bases and J gave up 5 bases, with 15 bases separating them. CDR3 sequence reads: CASSLNGDSETQYF. The CDR3 bases are TGTGCCAGCAGCCTAAACGGGGACTCGGAGACCCAGTACTTC.

The rearrangement uses TRBV28 and TRBJ1-4; D might be TRBD1 (5 bases). The CDR3 consists of 14 residues. Germline loops: CDR1 MDHEN, CDR2 SYDVKM. The V end was cut by 6 bases, the J end by 4 bases, with 12 bases between. CDR3 bases: TGTGCCAGCAGCCTCTCAGGGATTAATGAAAAACTGTTTTTT. Protein sequence: CASSLSGINEKLFF. The variable domain in full, with the rest retrieved from reference TRBV28 and TRBJ1-4, is DVKVTQSSRYLVKRTGEKVFLECVQDMDHENMFWYRQDPGLGLRLIYFSYDVKMKEKGDIPEGYSVSREKKERFSLILESASTNQTSMYLCASSLSGINEKLFFGSGTQLSVL.

This clone was seen once. The V and J genes are TRBV2 and TRBJ2-5; 8 nucleotides agree with TRBD1. The J segment lost 2 bases and the V segment lost 6 bases, leaving 8 bases of the junction unmatched. Germline CDR1 is SNHLY and CDR2 is FYNNEI. CDR3 size: 15 residues. CDR3 sequence reads: CASSAPRDRQETQYF. The CDR3 coding sequence is TGTGCCAGCAGCGCTCCCCGGGACAGGCAAGAGACCCAGTACTTC.

V usage is TRBV4-3 and J usage is TRBJ1-3, with a tentative D call TRBD1 (5 bases). Germline values: CDR1 LGHNA, CDR2 YSLEER. The V end was cut by 4 bases, the J end by 0 bases, with 13 bases between. The CDR3 consists of 16 residues. The CDR3 sequence: CASSPRALSSGNTIYF. For the CDR3, the DNA is TGCGCCAGCAGCCCCAGGGCATTAAGCTCTGGAAACACCATATATTTT.

The rearrangement links TRBV6-1 to TRBJ1-2, with a weak D call TRBD1 (5 bases). The CDR3 is 14 amino acids. V dropped 1 base and J dropped 7 bases, with 13 bases sitting between them. The germline gives CDR1 MNHNS, CDR2 SASEGT. The CDR3 spells CASSEGQGRGGYTF. CDR3 DNA sequence: TGTGCCAGCAGTGAAGGGCAGGGAAGAGGTGGCTACACCTTC.

This chain joins TRBV18 and TRBJ2-7; D perhaps matches TRBD2 (5 bases). CDR3 size: 15 residues. Trimming left V 3 bases short and J 3 bases short, with 15 bases between. Germline CDR1 KGHSH, CDR2 LQKENI. The CDR3 nucleotides read TGTGCCAGCTCACCGGGCAGTAGAGGGTACTACGAGCAGTACTTC. Amino acid sequence: CASSPGSRGYYEQYF.

The chain uses TRBV4-3 and TRBJ1-2; 7 bases are a match to TRBD1. Trimming cost V 3 bases and J 4 bases; bases outside gene matches: 11. The germline CDR1 and CDR2 sequences are LGHNA and YSLEER. This CDR3 has 16 amino acids. The CDR3 sequence is CASSQQRTGRPYGYTF. The CDR3 coding sequence is TGCGCCAGCAGCCAGCAAAGGACAGGAAGGCCCTATGGCTACACCTTC.

A few counts support this clone. V gene TRBV7-8 combines with J gene TRBJ2-6; weak D call: TRBD1 (5 bases). V lost 4 bases and J lost 4, with 8 bases in between. The CDR3 totals 14 residues. Germline loops: CDR1 SGHVS, CDR2 FQNEAQ. CDR3 protein: CASSSGYGANVLTF. In DNA form, the CDR3 reads TGTGCCAGCAGCTCAGGGTACGGGGCCAACGTCCTGACTTTC.

This clone was detected many times. The chain carries TRBV2 and TRBJ1-6; D is undetermined. The V and J ends lost 7 bases and 8 bases respectively, with 12 bases between them. The CDR3 totals 13 residues. Germline CDR1 reads SNHLY; CDR2 reads FYNNEI. The DNA for the CDR3 is TGTGCCAGCACTGTCGTCCTAGATTCACCCCTCCACTTT. Amino acids: CASTVVLDSPLHF.

CDR3: CASSRSTDYYNSPLHF. The CDR3 DNA follows: TGTGCCAGCTCACGGTCGACGGACTACTATAATTCACCCCTCCACTTT. The chain couples TRBV18 to TRBJ1-6; the D is unclear. The V gene lost 4 bases and the J gene lost 3 bases, with 13 bases spanning the gap. The CDR3 has 16 residues. The germline V gene encodes CDR1 KGHSH and CDR2 LQKENI.

Ten or more counts support this clone. The chain uses TRBV6-6 and TRBJ2-3; D possibly corresponds to TRBD2 (5 bases). Trimming left V 7 bases short and J 0 bases short, with 11 bases between. The CDR3 runs 14 residues. Germline V gives CDR1 MNHNY, CDR2 SVGAGI (reference sequence). The CDR3 region is CASKRDTSTDTQYF. CDR3 nucleotides: TGTGCCAGCAAGAGGGATACTAGCACAGATACGCAGTATTTT.

This sequence joins TRBV2 and TRBJ2-1; TRBD2 is a possible D gene (5 bases). V was trimmed by 6 bases and J by 7 bases, leaving 13 bases between them. Germline loops: CDR1 SNHLY, CDR2 FYNNEI. The CDR3 length is 13 residues. Here the CDR3 reads CASRLDRENEQFF. The DNA for the CDR3 is TGTGCCAGCAGACTAGACCGGGAAAATGAGCAGTTCTTC. The full variable domain, completed using reference TRBV2 and TRBJ2-1, is EPEVTQTPSHQVTQMGQEVILRCVPISNHLYFYWYRQILGQKVEFLVSFYNNEISEKSEIFDDQFSVERPDGSNFTLKIRSTKLEDSAMYFCASRLDRENEQFFGPGTRLTVL.